This entry describes one T cell receptor beta chain. Its antigen specificity is not known. No base quality values were provided; no much bigger clone lies one nucleotide off. The label giving this sample's treatment or condition can be read as: allogeneic hematopoietic cell transplantation with graft depleted of TCRalphabeta T cells and CD19 B cells. TCRalphabeta/CD19-depleted allogeneic hematopoietic cell grafts were given to the transplant recipients, all of whom were children. The library relied on PCR. The sequencer listed for this sample is Illumina HiSeq 2500. TCR libraries were prepared with molecular barcoding, using unique molecular identifiers to normalize TCRbeta repertoire quantification. Starting from the raw public reads, TCRdb applied fastp trimming at Q25, assembled clones with MiXCR and retained in-frame beta chains. Rows are combined by CDR3 protein, so each entry shows the most common genes and DNA. The sample profile shows around 800,000 distinct CDR3 sequences; 15% to 20% of them were found once. The ten largest account for about 4.6% of the sample.

This record belongs to a study of T-cell reconstitution after alpha-beta-depleted transplantation in children (TCRdb year 2016). At the level of the whole study: T-cell immune reconstitution after TCRalphabeta/CD19-depleted allogeneic hematopoietic cell transplantation in children was quantitatively tracked in the study by means of TCR repertoire profiling. On the study overall, not on this receptor specifically: The apparently early alphabetaT-cell count recovery about two months after transplant was reportedly dependent on only several hundred rapidly expanded clones derived from non-depleted graft cells. In some patients, the high TCRbeta diversity seen at day 60 was put down to recipient T cells and intrathymic progenitors that had survived conditioning. The frequencies of hyperexpanded clones fell over the following months, and after one year, T-cell counts and TCRbeta diversity were mostly attributed to newly produced T cells.

The cysteine opens and the phenylalanine closes a CDR3 of 14 amino acids. The retained sequence is limited to the CDR3, 42 bases, with the frame set at the first base. Relative to germline, V is 1 base shorter and J is 4 bases shorter, with 13 bases between their ends. According to the germline V gene (reference sequence), CDR1 reads DFQATT and CDR2 reads SNEGSKA. This chain is built from TRBV20-1 and TRBJ1-1, with no confidently assigned D gene. The receptor comes from a male patient under 18 who had a stem cell transplant for acute lymphoblastic leukemia, so the T cells may come from the graft donor. Sequencing used PBMCs, mostly from graft donor cells, obtained 360 days after TCRalphabeta/CD19-depleted stem cell transplant. The nucleotide sequence reads as follows: TGCAGTGCTAGAGTCGGCAAATGGGGCACTGAAGCTTTCTTT. The encoded protein is CSARVGKWGTEAFF.